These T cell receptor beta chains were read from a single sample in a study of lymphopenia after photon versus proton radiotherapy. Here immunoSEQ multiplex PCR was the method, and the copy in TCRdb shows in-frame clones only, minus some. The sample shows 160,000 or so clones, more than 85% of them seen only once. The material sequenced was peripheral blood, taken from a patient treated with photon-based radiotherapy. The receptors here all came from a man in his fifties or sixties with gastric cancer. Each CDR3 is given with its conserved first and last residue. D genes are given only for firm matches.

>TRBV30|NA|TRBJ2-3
CAWSVLLGDTQYF
TGTGCCTGGAGTGTACTATTAGGGGATACGCAGTATTTT
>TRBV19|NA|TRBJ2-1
CASSPNRAYYNEQFF
TGTGCCAGTAGCCCAAACAGGGCCTACTACAATGAGCAGTTCTTC
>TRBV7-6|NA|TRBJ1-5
CASSPQENQPQHF
TGTGCCAGCAGCCCTCAGGAGAATCAGCCCCAGCATTTT
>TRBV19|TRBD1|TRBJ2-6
CASSMGQTGANVLTF
TGTGCCAGTAGTATGGGACAGACTGGGGCCAACGTCCTGACTTTC
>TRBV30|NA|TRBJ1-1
CAWSPYRGNTEAFF
TGTGCCTGGAGTCCATACAGAGGTAACACTGAAGCTTTCTTT
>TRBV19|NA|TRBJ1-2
CASSETDYGYTF
TGTGCCAGTAGTGAGACAGACTATGGCTACACCTTC
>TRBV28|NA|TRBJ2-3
CASSLPAALTQYF
TGTGCCAGCAGTTTGCCAGCCGCTCTTACGCAGTATTTT
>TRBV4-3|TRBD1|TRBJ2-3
CASSQDRGGPVVSDTQYF
TGCGCCAGCAGCCAAGATCGAGGGGGCCCGGTGGTCTCAGATACGCAGTATTTT
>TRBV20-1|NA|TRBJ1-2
CSARVKAIATF
TGCAGTGCTAGAGTTAAGGCGATCGCGACCTTC
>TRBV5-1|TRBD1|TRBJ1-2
CASSLFQGEDGYTF
TGCGCCAGCAGCTTGTTCCAGGGGGAAGATGGCTACACCTTC
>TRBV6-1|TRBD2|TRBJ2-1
CASSVTSASYNEQFF
TGTGCCAGCAGTGTGACTAGCGCCTCCTACAATGAGCAGTTCTTC